This T cell receptor (beta chain) was profiled in a study of shared clonotypes between healthy human individuals. As originally analysed: Without quality scores, immunoSEQ junctional reads could not be filtered like full-length reads. The table came from immunoSEQ multiplex PCR; TCRdb's copy has only in-frame clones and leaves some out. For V, J and clone size, that table is used; D and trimming come from the DNA. The table has around 530,000 clones, around 81% seen once. Study-level results: Only blood was sampled; tissue repertoires likely differ.

V was clipped by 6 bases and J by 4 bases; unmatched bases: 9. Germline assignment: CDR1 MNHNS and CDR2 SASEGT. The CDR3 is 15 residues long. This clone came up a few times. Its matching antigen is unknown. Sequencing used PBMCs. This TCR was recovered from a woman aged 40 to 50 in good health. Some clones in this sample may be carry-over from other donors' samples. This chain uses TRBV6-1 with TRBJ2-1, with 7 nucleotides matching TRBD1. The DNA for the CDR3 is TGTGCCAGCAGCCTCGGGACAGCCCCGTACAATGAGCAGTTCTTC. This codes for CASSLGTAPYNEQFF.